This TCR beta chain appears in the sequencing data of a study of blood T cells in healthy people across ages (dated by TCRdb to between 2014 and 2017). About the investigation overall: In model experiments, template switching captured roughly one uniquely barcoded TCR beta cDNA molecule for every two T cells. The donors were divided into four age groups: young (average around 16 years), middle-aged (over 35), aged (approximately 62) and long-lived (roughly 82). Using the same blood draw, the study looked at two additional independent replicas of 1 million unique cDNA reads for two donors, one aged 18 to 30 and the other aged 80 or older. To track age-related changes in TCR beta repertoire diversity, the study relied on deep sequencing normalized with unique cDNA molecular identifiers.

This clonotype showed up many times. Its binding antigen is unknown. No qualities accompany the bases; no much larger clone lies one base away. Library construction relied on 5' RACE. For sequencing, an Illumina HiSeq 2500 was employed. A second 7 to 11 cycle PCR used a sample-barcoded 5' primer and a J-beta primer mix. A unique molecular identifier was introduced onto each TCR beta cDNA molecule by a template-switch 5' adaptor carrying 12 random nucleotides. Each sample yielded at least 2.5 million CDR3-containing paired-end reads. All of the RNA was converted into first-strand cDNA using the Mint cDNA synthesis kit, with a TRBC-specific oligonucleotide serving as the primer. Following uracil-DNA glycosylase treatment, a first 18-cycle PCR with universal primers M1SS and BC2_uni_R was performed on all cDNA. As for how the authors treated the data: For normalization, 1 million high-quality reads, each with a distinct molecular identifier, were randomly selected from each sample. Reads sharing molecular identifiers were discarded rather than binned into consensus sequences. MiTCR, run with a Q25 quality threshold and the strictest error-elimination algorithm, handled CDR3 identification, clonotype clustering and error correction. A nonparametric unseen species model with Euler transformation was used to estimate a lower bound on total TCR beta diversity. The public sequencing data were trimmed at Q25 with fastp and processed into clonotypes with MiXCR by TCRdb, which kept only in-frame beta chains. Each entry is one CDR3 protein sequence, shown with its most common DNA and genes. The V and J calls come from TCRdb's annotation, not from the publication. The sample records approximately 780,000 distinct CDR3 sequences, around 25% of which are singletons. The ten largest clones add up to 2.5% to 3.5% of the sample.

Study-wide conclusions, independent of this receptor: Because the CMV infection status of the donors was unknown, age-related changes in expanded clonotypes may potentially have been confounded. A strong correlation was found between observed TCR beta diversity and the percentage of naive T cells measured by flow cytometry. Observed TCR beta diversity per million T cells fell roughly linearly with age, and a significant reduction was already apparent by age around 36. Since profiling was done on bulk unsorted PBMCs, naive and antigen-experienced compartments could not be conclusively compared. The long-lived group showed more naive CD4+ T cells, fewer expanded clones and increased TCR diversity than the aged group, suggesting age selection. Estimates of total diversity based on one million sequenced T cells were considered lower bounds and underestimates.

The roughly 39 donors, aged about 6 to 100 years, were systemically healthy Caucasian individuals from Russia. Each donor gave around 9.9 milliliters of peripheral blood, collected into EDTA-treated Vacutainer tubes. PBMCs were isolated by Ficoll-Paque density-gradient centrifugation, with at least 7 million obtained per sample. Trizol reagent was used to extract total RNA from PBMCs, with at least 5.5 micrograms per sample. For every donor, flow cytometry on a PBMC aliquot measured the percentage of naive CD45RAhigh/CD27high T cells. These data were likewise used in another study, on T cells of mothers and their children. As that second paper reports: The donors were nine systemically healthy Caucasian individuals, made up of three mothers and their six children. cDNA synthesis used all of the extracted RNA, with approximately 1.4 ug of RNA in each 15 ul reaction. In the second PCR, the M1S primer introduced both the sample barcodes and 2-4 random nucleotides. More than 8 million TCR beta CDR3 reads were obtained from each mother, and 2.5 million to 3.5 million reads were obtained from each child. Thymic selection shapes the output of TCR recombination in a similar way in related and unrelated pairs, and inherited differences have a minor effect. Normalized repertoire overlap in related mother-child pairs was always slightly higher than in unrelated mother-child pairs, but the difference was never significant. No persistent microchimeric T cell clones were detected, at a sensitivity of approximately 100 clones per million clonotypes. The study used deep NGS to compare TCR beta repertoires of mothers and children, seeking features distinguishing related mother-child pairs from unrelated individuals. The mean age was about 38 +/- 4 years for the mothers and approximately 11 +/- 4 years for the children. After adapter ligation was performed with NEBNext reagents, the libraries were sequenced on an Illumina HiSeq 2000 with 100+100 nt paired-end reads. To prevent cross-contamination, the mother and child libraries were prepared one month apart and sequenced in separate runs. For each donor, between about 500,000 and 2,100,000 distinct TCR beta clonotypes were identified. Naive TCR beta clonotypes were estimated from low-frequency clonotypes matched to each donor's FACS-determined naive share, without sorting.

Material: blood. This receptor was identified in a boy between 10 and 17 years old in good health.

For the CDR3, the sequence is CASGSSSYEQYF. The nucleotide sequence is given as TGCGCCTCGGGTAGCAGCTCCTACGAGCAGTACTTC. The sequence links TRBV10-1 to TRBJ2-7; the D gene identity is not certain. The CDR3 runs 12 amino acids, cysteine and phenylalanine included. The kept DNA is CDR3 alone, 36 bases in frame from the first base. V lost 11 bases and J lost 0 bases; the stretch between them is 11 bases long. Taken from the germline V gene (reference sequence), the CDR1 and CDR2 loops are WNHNN and SYGVQD.